Below, 8 T cell receptor beta chains from the same sample are listed, as sequenced in a study of regulatory T cells in long-lasting Graves disease. Building of the TCR beta libraries involved iRepertoire HTBI primers and Arm-PCR of CDR3 regions. TCRdb analysed the multiplex PCR reads with MiXCR anew, one entry per CDR3 protein. There are hundreds of thousands of distinct CDR3 sequences in the sample; around 21% occur only once, and 6.5% to 10% lies in the top ten. Stated time point: persistent/refractory GD, antithyroid drugs over 5 years with positive TRAb. With RNA extracted from PBMCs as input, the TCR library was made. The source material was peripheral blood mononuclear cells (PBMCs), sampled when the disease was refractory, from a patient treated with antithyroid drugs. The receptors were gathered from a female donor with Graves disease.

This clonotype came up a few times. The chain combines TRBV20-1 with TRBJ2-2, with 7 bases matching TRBD2. V shed 2 bases and J 0 bases; nucleotides not matched to a gene: 3. CDR3 length: 15 residues. Germline values: CDR1 DFQATT, CDR2 SNEGSKA (reference sequence). CDR3 DNA sequence: TGCAGTGCTAGACGGCTAGCGGCGAACACCGGGGAGCTGTTTTTT. It specifies CSARRLAANTGELFF.

This clonotype was counted ten times or more. This chain connects TRBV10-3 to TRBJ1-6; D is possibly TRBD1 (5 bases). CDR1 and CDR2 (germline): ENHRY, SYGVKD. This CDR3 is built from 13 residues. V lost 3 bases to trimming and J lost 10 bases, with 10 bases between them. In nucleotides, the CDR3 is TGTGCCATCAGTGATTTCGGGGACTCACCCCTCCACTTT. This gives the protein CAISDFGDSPLHF.

This clonotype was found a few times. The chain uses TRBV7-9 and TRBJ2-2; D perhaps matches TRBD2 (6 bases). V was shortened by 7 bases and J by 5 bases, with 20 bases between the two germline ends. Germline V gene sequence: CDR1 SEHNR, CDR2 FQNEAQ (reference sequence). The CDR3 is 16 amino acids. The CDR3 spells CASTTFGGGETGELFF. DNA for the CDR3: TGTGCCAGCACCACCTTTGGGGGAGGAGAAACCGGGGAGCTGTTTTTT. The full variable domain, its missing parts supplied by reference TRBV7-9 and TRBJ2-2, is DTGVSQNPRHKITKRGQNVTFRCDPISEHNRLYWYRQTLGQGPEFLTYFQNEAQLEKSRLLSDRFSAERPKGSFSTLEIQRTEQGDSAMYLCASTTFGGGETGELFFGEGSRLTVL.

This clonotype was observed a handful of times. This rearrangement joins TRBV7-2 to TRBJ2-1; 11 nucleotides match TRBD2. CDR1 SGHTA and CDR2 FQGNSA come from the germline V gene. The V and J ends lost 4 bases and 7 bases, in that order; junction bases with no gene match: 15. The CDR3 loop spans 18 amino acids. Written as DNA, the CDR3 is TGTGCCAGCAGCTCTGTAACAGTAGCGGGAGGGAGGTGGAATGAGCAGTTCTTC. Its translation is CASSSVTVAGGRWNEQFF.

The gene calls are TRBV28 and TRBJ1-2, with 7 bases that match TRBD1. The germline V gene encodes CDR1 MDHEN and CDR2 SYDVKM. V trimming: 6 bases; J trimming: 1 base; junction bases outside the gene matches: 2. This CDR3 is 13 amino acids long. CDR3 loop: CASRGDSNYGYTF. The CDR3, as DNA: TGTGCCAGCAGGGGGGACAGTAACTATGGCTACACCTTC.

The CDR3 region has the DNA TGTGCCAGCAGTTTAGGCATAGGGACTAGCAATCAGCCCCAGCATTTT. Translation gives CASSLGIGTSNQPQHF. The chain couples TRBV28 to TRBJ1-5; a possible D gene is TRBD1 (5 bases). Germline V CDR1 and CDR2: MDHEN, SYDVKM. Trimming took 2 bases from V and 0 from J, leaving 11 bases between them. The CDR3 spans 16 residues.

This clonotype was observed at least ten times. This rearrangement joins TRBV28 to TRBJ2-7, with a possible D match to TRBD2 (5 bases). Trimming took 3 bases from V and 4 from J, leaving 16 bases between them. This CDR3 spans 15 amino acids. Germline CDR1 and CDR2: MDHEN and SYDVKM. This CDR3 reads CASSFLRGLRYEQYF. For the CDR3, the DNA is TGTGCCAGCAGTTTCTTACGCGGGTTAAGGTACGAGCAGTACTTC.

This clonotype was seen at least ten times. The genes are TRBV7-2 and TRBJ2-7; D is possibly TRBD2 (6 bases). Trimming stripped 5 bases from V and 7 bases from J, with 24 bases between. Germline values: CDR1 SGHTA, CDR2 FQGNSA. The CDR3 consists of 16 residues. Here the CDR3 DNA reads TGTGCCAGCAGCCAGAGGGTCGGGGCTATAGGAGGGGAGCAGTACTTC. This translates into CASSQRVGAIGGEQYF.